A single sample gave rise to the 24 T cell receptor beta chains below, sequenced in a study of blood T cell repertoires in COVID-19. Here immunoSEQ multiplex PCR was the method, and the copy in TCRdb shows in-frame clones only, minus some. This sample carries tens of thousands of clones, 89% of them seen once, and the ten largest clones take around 0.55%. The sequenced material came from peripheral blood. The receptors stem from a woman aged 40 to 50 with active or convalescent COVID-19.

The chain links TRBV6-1 to TRBJ1-4; perhaps TRBD1 as D (5 bases). The CDR3 is 14 residues long. CDR1 is MNHNS, CDR2 SASEGT, per germline. With 2 bases removed from V and 7 bases from J, the gap between germline ends came to 11 bases. The DNA for the CDR3 is TGTGCCAGCAGTGAAAACCAGGGTTCTGAAAAACTGTTTTTT. Its translation is CASSENQGSEKLFF.

The V and J genes are TRBV5-5 and TRBJ1-2; 9 bases map to TRBD1. The CDR3 is made up of 14 amino acids. CDR1 is SGHKS, CDR2 YYEKEE, per germline (reference sequence). Trimming cost V 1 base and J 6 bases; bases outside gene matches: 4. The chain's CDR3 is CASSLTGGRDGYTF. The CDR3 bases are TGTGCCAGCAGCTTGACAGGGGGCAGGGATGGCTACACCTTC.

The chain combines TRBV7-2 with TRBJ1-1, with a tentative D call TRBD1 (6 bases). Germline V gene data show CDR1 as SGHTA and CDR2 as FQGNSA. V was shortened by 1 base and J by 1 base, with 19 bases between the two germline ends. The CDR3 is made up of 18 amino acids. The DNA of the CDR3 is TGTGCCAGCAGCTTAGTCGGAGGCTATAGGGGGGGGAACACTGAAGCTTTCTTT. Its protein is CASSLVGGYRGGNTEAFF. The variable domain in full, with the rest retrieved from reference TRBV7-2 and TRBJ1-1, is GAGVSQSPSNKVTEKGKDVELRCDPISGHTALYWYRQSLGQGLEFLIYFQGNSAPDKSGLPSDRFSAERTGGSVSTLTIQRTQQEDSAVYLCASSLVGGYRGGNTEAFFGQGTRLTVV.

V is TRBV28 and J is TRBJ2-7; possibly TRBD1 for D (6 bases). From germline, CDR1 is MDHEN and CDR2 SYDVKM. Trimming left V 1 base short and J 5 bases short, with 18 bases between. CDR3 length: 16 amino acids. The CDR3 DNA is TGTGCCAGCAGTTTATCCTCGAGGGGGATCTTCGACGAGCAGTACTTC. Translation: CASSLSSRGIFDEQYF. Combining the CDR3 with reference TRBV28 and TRBJ2-7 gives the whole variable domain DVKVTQSSRYLVKRTGEKVFLECVQDMDHENMFWYRQDPGLGLRLIYFSYDVKMKEKGDIPEGYSVSREKKERFSLILESASTNQTSMYLCASSLSSRGIFDEQYFGPGTRLTVT.

The chain combines TRBV6-1 with TRBJ2-7; 9 nucleotides align to TRBD2. CDR1 MNHNS and CDR2 SASEGT come from the germline V gene. V lost 3 bases to trimming and J lost 0 bases; unmatched junction nucleotides: 3. This CDR3 is built from 15 residues. This chain's CDR3 is CASSEGLALSYEQYF. Written as DNA, the CDR3 is TGTGCCAGCAGTGAGGGACTAGCCCTCTCCTACGAGCAGTACTTC.

The CDR3, as DNA: TGCGCCAGCAGCCAAGATCTATACAGGAGCTCCTACAATGAGCAGTTCTTC. Its protein product is CASSQDLYRSSYNEQFF. This chain links TRBV4-3 with TRBJ2-1; D might be TRBD1 (5 bases). The germline V gene encodes CDR1 LGHNA and CDR2 YSLEER. CDR3 length: 17 amino acids. Trimming removed 0 bases from V and 0 bases from J, with 12 bases in between.

The chain carries TRBV7-3 and TRBJ1-6; weak D call: TRBD1 (6 bases). V dropped 5 bases and J dropped 7 bases, with 27 bases sitting between them. This CDR3 is 19 amino acids long. CDR1 is SGHTA and CDR2 is FQGTGA in the germline V gene. CDR3 sequence reads: CASSREGGRNPNLNSPLHF. The CDR3 DNA sequence: TGTGCCAGCAGCCGAGAGGGGGGGCGCAACCCGAACCTAAATTCACCCCTCCACTTT.

This rearrangement joins TRBV28 to TRBJ1-4, with TRBD1 identical over 7 bases. This CDR3 has 14 residues. Looked up from germline, CDR1 is MDHEN and CDR2 is SYDVKM. J was trimmed by 7 bases and V by 5 bases; bases with no gene match: 7. This CDR3 reads CASSLGGLGEKLFF. CDR3 DNA sequence: TGTGCCAGCAGTCTAGGGGGCTTGGGTGAAAAACTGTTTTTT.

The chain uses TRBV7-3 and TRBJ2-3; D is unclear. This CDR3 is 15 amino acids long. Trimming cost V 1 base and J 3 bases, with 11 bases left between them. Germline V CDR1 and CDR2: SGHTA, FQGTGA. The CDR3 coding sequence is TGTGCCAGCAGCTTAAATGGGCCGAAGACAGATACGCAGTATTTT. Translating it yields CASSLNGPKTDTQYF. Full variable domain (remainder filled in from reference TRBV7-3 and TRBJ2-3): GAGVSQTPSNKVTEKGKYVELRCDPISGHTALYWYRQSLGQGPEFLIYFQGTGAADDSGLPNDRFFAVRPEGSVSTLKIQRTERGDSAVYLCASSLNGPKTDTQYFGPGTRLTVL.

The CDR3 is CSVEGPVGGRASDTQYF. Here the CDR3 DNA reads TGCAGCGTTGAAGGGCCCGTTGGGGGGAGAGCGTCAGATACGCAGTATTTT. The chain recombines TRBV29-1 with TRBJ2-3; D is perhaps TRBD2 (6 bases). CDR1 is SQVTM, CDR2 ANQGSEA, per germline. Trimming took off 1 base at V and 4 bases at J, with 21 bases between the two ends. The CDR3 runs 17 residues.

The V and J genes are TRBV19 and TRBJ2-1; possibly TRBD2 for D (6 bases). Germline V gives CDR1 LNHDA, CDR2 SQIVND (reference sequence). CDR3 length: 16 amino acids. V shed 1 base and J shed 5 bases, with 15 bases lying between them. The CDR3 region has the DNA TGTGCCAGTAGTATAGGCAGGAGGGCCGTTGACAATGAGCAGTTCTTC. Protein sequence: CASSIGRRAVDNEQFF.

This chain uses TRBV19 with TRBJ1-5; 8 bases match TRBD1. CDR1 is LNHDA, CDR2 SQIVND, per germline (reference sequence). This CDR3 has 14 residues. V lost 5 bases and J lost 6; bases outside the gene matches: 6. CDR3 sequence reads: CASSETGEGQPQHF. In DNA, the CDR3 is TGTGCCAGTAGTGAGACAGGGGAAGGTCAGCCCCAGCATTTT. The full variable domain, completed using reference TRBV19 and TRBJ1-5, is DGGITQSPKYLFRKEGQNVTLSCEQNLNHDAMYWYRQDPGQGLRLIYYSQIVNDFQKGDIAEGYSVSREKKESFPLTVTSAQKNPTAFYLCASSETGEGQPQHFGDGTRLSIL.

The chain combines TRBV2 with TRBJ1-2; D gene ambiguous. The CDR3 runs 14 residues. Germline V gene data show CDR1 as SNHLY and CDR2 as FYNNEI. V lost 1 base and J lost 0, with 6 bases in between. The CDR3 region has the DNA TGTGCCAGCAGTGAAGAAACAGCTAACTATGGCTACACCTTC. Protein: CASSEETANYGYTF.

The V and J genes are TRBV4-2 and TRBJ1-6; D uncertain. The V and J ends lost 0 bases and 5 bases respectively, with 17 bases between them. The V gene's germline CDR1 is LGHNA and CDR2 YNFKEQ. The CDR3 is 18 amino acids. The DNA of the CDR3 is TGTGCCAGCAGCCAAGAAGATAGCAAGTTGCGGGATAATTCACCCCTCCACTTT. Translated: CASSQEDSKLRDNSPLHF.

This chain joins TRBV12-3 or TRBV12-4 and TRBJ2-7; D might be TRBD2 (5 bases). This CDR3 comprises 13 residues. V was cut by 6 bases and J by 1 base, with 10 bases left in between. CDR3 nucleotides: TGTGCCAGCAGGCTCGGGAATTCCTACGAGCAGTACTTC. It is translated as CASRLGNSYEQYF.

V gene TRBV4-1 combines with J gene TRBJ2-1, with 10 bases fitting TRBD2. This CDR3 contains 17 residues. CDR1 MGHRA and CDR2 YSYEKL come from the germline V gene. The junction had 7 bases not matched to a gene; V was cut back by 3 bases and J by 2 bases. CDR3 sequence (DNA): TGCGCCAGCAGCCATTCAGTAGCGGGGGGCCCCTACAATGAGCAGTTCTTC. Protein product: CASSHSVAGGPYNEQFF.

This chain uses TRBV12-3 or TRBV12-4 with TRBJ1-3, with D unresolved. The V and J ends lost 2 bases and 4 bases respectively, with 6 bases between them. This CDR3 region has 13 residues. Here the CDR3 DNA reads TGTGCCAGCAGTTTATTTGAGGGAAACACCATATATTTT. It specifies CASSLFEGNTIYF.

This rearrangement joins TRBV5-1 to TRBJ2-7; TRBD1 aligns across 9 bases. CDR1 and CDR2 (germline): SGHRS, YFSETQ. With V trimmed by 6 bases and J by 5 bases, 12 bases remained unmatched. The length of the CDR3 is 15 residues. The CDR3 DNA sequence: TGCGCCAGCACCCTGGGGGGTGACAGGGGGAACGAGCAGTACTTC. Residues: CASTLGGDRGNEQYF.

The CDR3 reads CASSYQGLSGNTIYF. Here the CDR3 DNA reads TGTGCCAGCAGTTACCAGGGACTGAGTGGAAACACCATATATTTT. The chain combines TRBV6-5 with TRBJ1-3; D is possibly TRBD1 (5 bases). The germline V gene has CDR1 MNHEY and CDR2 SVGAGI. CDR3 length equals 15 residues. The V end was cut by 2 bases, the J end by 3 bases, with 11 bases between.

The CDR3 loop is CASSFREPPYEQYF. CDR3 sequence (DNA): TGTGCCAGCAGCTTCAGGGAACCACCCTACGAGCAGTACTTC. This rearrangement joins TRBV5-6 to TRBJ2-7, with a possible D match to TRBD1 (5 bases). Germline values: CDR1 SGHDT, CDR2 YYEEEE. There are 14 residues in the CDR3. Trimming shortened V by 2 bases and J by 2 bases, and 11 bases separated the two germline ends. Based on the CDR3 plus reference TRBV5-6 and TRBJ2-7, the full variable domain is DAGVTQSPTHLIKTRGQQVTLRCSPKSGHDTVSWYQQALGQGPQFIFQYYEEEERQRGNFPDRFSGHQFPNYSSELNVNALLLGDSALYLCASSFREPPYEQYFGPGTRLTVT.

The chain links TRBV5-1 to TRBJ1-3; no clear D gene. This CDR3 is built from 13 residues. CDR1 and CDR2 from the germline V gene are SGHRS and YFSETQ. V lost 5 bases and J lost 3, with 9 bases in between. The CDR3 spells CASSLSRGNTIYF. The CDR3 DNA reads as TGCGCCAGCAGTCTTTCTCGTGGAAACACCATATATTTT.

The chain employs TRBV19 and TRBJ1-1; no clear D. The CDR3 sequence is 16 residues long. Germline CDR1 reads LNHDA; CDR2 reads SQIVND (reference sequence). Trimming removed 1 base at V and 0 bases at J, with 12 bases between. The CDR3, as DNA: TGTGCCAGTAGTATAGCCGTGCGACACCTGAACACTGAAGCTTTCTTT. It yields the protein CASSIAVRHLNTEAFF.

The rearrangement joins TRBV7-9 to TRBJ1-2; weak D call: TRBD1 (5 bases). The CDR3 is 14 amino acids. Per germline, CDR1 SEHNR and CDR2 FQNEAQ (reference sequence). V was cut by 3 bases and J by 4 bases, with 12 bases left in between. The CDR3 loop reads CASSFGRGVYGYTF. In nucleotides, the CDR3 is TGTGCCAGCAGCTTCGGACGGGGGGTCTATGGCTACACCTTC.

V gene TRBV5-8 combines with J gene TRBJ2-3; 9 bases are shared with TRBD2. This CDR3 has 15 residues. J lost 1 base, V lost 0 bases, and 0 bases had no gene match. Germline CDR1 and CDR2: SGHTS and YDEGEE. This chain's CDR3 is CASSLASGGTDTQYF. The CDR3, as DNA: TGTGCCAGCAGCTTGGCTAGCGGGGGCACAGATACGCAGTATTTT.